Below, one T cell receptor (beta chain) is given with its context. The antigen remains unidentified. This entry is derived from a study of T cells in localized non-small cell lung cancer. CDR1 is SGHRS and CDR2 is YFSETQ in the germline V gene. V was pared by 3 bases and J by 3 bases, with 7 bases of the junction left unmatched. The CDR3 totals 15 residues. Study-level results: A higher density of T cells in blood coincided with extended overall survival. Uninvolved adjacent lung had the highest recorded T cell clonality, with tumor below it.

The repertoire was sequenced with immunoSEQ multiplex PCR; TCRdb's copy has only in-frame clones and lacks some. The table lists some 130,000 clones, more than 70% of them singletons. This TCR was sampled from a female donor older than 55 with stage I lung adenocarcinoma. This specimen was peripheral blood, taken before any cancer treatment. This chain joins TRBV5-1 and TRBJ2-7; 9 bases fit TRBD1. CDR3 residues: CASSSQTGGGYEQYF. The CDR3 nucleotides read TGCGCCAGCAGCTCCCAGACAGGGGGAGGCTACGAGCAGTACTTC.